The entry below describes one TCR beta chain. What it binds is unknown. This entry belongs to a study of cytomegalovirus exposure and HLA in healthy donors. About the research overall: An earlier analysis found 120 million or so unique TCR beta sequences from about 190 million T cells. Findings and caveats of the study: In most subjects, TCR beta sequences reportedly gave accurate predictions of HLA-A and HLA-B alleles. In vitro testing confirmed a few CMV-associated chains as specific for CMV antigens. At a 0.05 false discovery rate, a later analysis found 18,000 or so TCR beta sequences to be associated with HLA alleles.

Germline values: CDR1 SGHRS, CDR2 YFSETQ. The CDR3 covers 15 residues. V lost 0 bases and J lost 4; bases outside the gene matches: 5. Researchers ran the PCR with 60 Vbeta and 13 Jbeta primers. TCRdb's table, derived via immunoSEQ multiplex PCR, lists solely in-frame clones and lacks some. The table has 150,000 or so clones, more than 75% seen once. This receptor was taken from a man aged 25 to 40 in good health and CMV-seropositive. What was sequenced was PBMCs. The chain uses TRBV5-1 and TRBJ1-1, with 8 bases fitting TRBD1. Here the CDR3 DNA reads TGCGCCAGCAGCTTGGGGACAGGGATTGTCACTGAAGCTTTCTTT. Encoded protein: CASSLGTGIVTEAFF.